This TCR beta chain derives from a study of shared clonotypes between healthy human individuals. CD45RO-negative cells were positively selected for CCR7, leaving out terminally differentiated effector memory CD45RA+ cells. The repertoire was sequenced with immunoSEQ multiplex PCR; TCRdb's copy has only in-frame clones and lacks some. The sample lists hundreds of thousands of clones; 85% to 95% were seen once. The study, taken as a whole, reports: Having only a few donors restricted how much genetic and exposure-history diversity was captured.

Remarks on this clone: Antigen specificity is unknown. Other nucleotide sequences from this sample produce the same CDR3.

The CDR3 has 14 amino acids. Germline V gene lookup returns CDR1 MNHEY and CDR2 SMNVEV (reference sequence). Deletions cut 4 bases from V and 2 bases from J, with 11 bases between. The specimen sequenced was naive CD8+ T cells sorted from blood. This chain links TRBV27 with TRBJ1-1; unclear D gene. The TCR originated in a woman aged 30 to 39 in good health. The CDR3 loop is CASSSRTVNTEAFF. The CDR3 bases are TGTGCCAGCAGTTCCCGGACGGTCAACACTGAAGCTTTCTTT.